What follows describes a single T cell receptor (beta chain). The antigen is not known. These data come from a study of siplizumab effects on memory and regulatory T cells. CDR3 length equals 15 residues. Trimming removed 0 bases from V and 7 bases from J; junction bases left unmatched: 8. Germline V lookup: CDR1 GTSNPN, CDR2 SVGIG (reference sequence). Study results and caveats: Memory cells seemed less diverse than naive T cells, which also seemed major contributors to the alloresponse. Reactions containing siplizumab showed mappable alloreactive CD4+ clones averaging about 70% Treg-derived, versus around 26% in controls.

Assays examined 100,000 or so TCR templates per sample. The data were produced by immunoSEQ multiplex PCR, yet TCRdb's version contains in-frame clones alone and is incomplete. The table has tens of thousands of clones, 90% to 95% seen once. The sample comprised non-Treg CD4+ T cells sorted from blood. The receptor's source is a human donor in good health. This rearrangement joins TRBV30 to TRBJ2-5; 10 bases fit TRBD1. The CDR3 sequence: CAWSVLGTGARTQYF. The CDR3 coding sequence is TGTGCCTGGAGTGTACTCGGGACAGGGGCCAGGACCCAGTACTTC. Drawing the rest from reference TRBV30 and TRBJ2-5, the complete variable domain is SQTIHQWPATLVQPVGSPLSLECTVEGTSNPNLYWYRQAAGRGLQLLFYSVGIGQISSEVPQNLSASRPQDRQFILSSKKLLLSDSGFYLCAWSVLGTGARTQYFGPGTRLLVL.